The 27 T cell receptor beta chains presented below share a single source sample, sequenced in a study of T cell responses to AZD1222 COVID-19 vaccine. The data were produced by immunoSEQ multiplex PCR, yet TCRdb's version contains in-frame clones alone and is incomplete. The sample yields 54,000 or so clones, approximately 89% seen once. Sequencing used peripheral blood, obtained on day 0 of AZD1222 vaccination. The receptors derive from an adult in good health.

The chain carries TRBV9 and TRBJ2-5; 9 positions match TRBD2. Germline CDR1 is SGDLS and CDR2 is YYNGEE. The CDR3 length is 17 residues. The junction had 15 bases not matched to a gene; V was cut back by 4 bases and J by 5 bases. CDR3 protein: CASSPPPGIAGDETQYF. The DNA of the CDR3 is TGTGCCAGCAGCCCCCCCCCAGGGATAGCGGGAGACGAGACCCAGTACTTC.

This chain links TRBV7-9 with TRBJ2-1, with 8 bases fitting TRBD2. J gave up 8 bases and V 10 bases, and 13 bases lay outside the gene matches. The germline V gene has CDR1 SEHNR and CDR2 FQNEAQ (reference sequence). The length of the CDR3 is 14 residues. CDR3 DNA sequence: TGTGCCACCTCTAGGAGCGGGAGTCTTTATGAGCAGTTCTTC. Translated, it gives CATSRSGSLYEQFF.

The chain has TRBV11-2 and TRBJ1-3, with D perhaps matching TRBD1 (5 bases). Germline V gene sequence: CDR1 SGHAT, CDR2 FQNNGV. The V end was cut by 6 bases, the J end by 3 bases, with 18 bases between. The CDR3 has 16 residues. The DNA for the CDR3 is TGTGCCAGCAGATCCTTGACAGTACCTGGTGGAAACACCATATATTTT. This codes for CASRSLTVPGGNTIYF.

This rearrangement joins TRBV18 to TRBJ1-6; D not certain. V lost 2 bases to trimming and J lost 0 bases, with 11 bases between them. From germline, CDR1 is KGHSH and CDR2 LQKENI. There are 17 residues in the CDR3. The CDR3 reads CASSPEGPSSYNSPLHF. The CDR3 DNA sequence: TGTGCCAGCTCACCAGAAGGCCCGAGCTCCTATAATTCACCCCTCCACTTT.

The chain employs TRBV27 and TRBJ1-6; no reliable D call. Germline loops: CDR1 MNHEY, CDR2 SMNVEV (reference sequence). CDR3 length: 17 amino acids. Trimming removed 1 base at V and 4 bases at J, with 14 bases between. The CDR3 sequence is CASSLYGTDLYNSPLHF. DNA of the CDR3: TGTGCCAGCAGTTTATATGGAACAGACCTTTATAATTCACCCCTCCACTTT.

This clone was seen just once. The genes are TRBV5-8 and TRBJ1-1; D not certain. CDR3 length: 13 amino acids. Germline-derived CDR1 and CDR2 are SGHTS and YDEGEE. V lost 2 bases to trimming and J lost 8 bases, with 13 bases between them. CDR3 protein: CASSFGSSGEAFF. In DNA, the CDR3 is TGTGCCAGCAGCTTTGGGTCGTCAGGAGAAGCTTTCTTT.

The V call is TRBV4-2, the J call TRBJ1-1; D is undetermined. The CDR3 loop spans 15 amino acids. V gave up 1 base and J gave up 5 bases, with 14 bases separating them. CDR1 and CDR2 from the germline V gene are LGHNA and YNFKEQ. CDR3 sequence (DNA): TGTGCCAGCAGCCAAGCCTCGGGAATAAGGACTGAAGCTTTCTTT. Translating it yields CASSQASGIRTEAFF.

This clone was recorded a few times. The V gene is TRBV27, the J gene TRBJ2-7, with 7 bases aligning to TRBD2. The length of the CDR3 is 14 residues. The V gene end was trimmed by 3 bases and the J gene end by 4 bases; junction bases not matched to a gene: 6. Germline V gene data show CDR1 as MNHEY and CDR2 as SMNVEV (reference sequence). CDR3 loop: CASSFGGRIYEQYF. In nucleotides, the CDR3 is TGTGCCAGCAGTTTCGGCGGGAGAATTTACGAGCAGTACTTC.

V usage is TRBV27 and J usage is TRBJ1-1; a weak D match, TRBD1 (5 bases). Per the germline V gene, CDR1 is MNHEY and CDR2 is SMNVEV (reference sequence). With 7 bases removed from V and 4 bases from J, the gap between germline ends came to 16 bases. The CDR3 consists of 14 residues. CDR3 sequence (DNA): TGTGCCAGCATTCCCGTGGGGGTCGGCACTGAAGCTTTCTTT. It translates to CASIPVGVGTEAFF.

The CDR3 spells CASSYGGSGANVLTF. The CDR3 nucleotides are TGTGCCAGCAGTTATGGGGGCTCTGGGGCCAACGTCCTGACTTTC. V gene TRBV6-2 or TRBV6-3 combines with J gene TRBJ2-6; perhaps D is TRBD1 or TRBD2 (5 bases each). Trimming left V 3 bases short and J 0 bases short, with 6 bases between. Germline CDR1 and CDR2: MNHEY and SVGEGT. The CDR3 length is 15 residues.

This sequence joins TRBV10-3 and TRBJ1-2, with 9 positions matching TRBD1. Losses at the gene ends were 5 bases for V and 1 base for J; bases not matched to a gene: 5. CDR1 ENHRY and CDR2 SYGVKD come from the germline V gene. The CDR3 totals 15 residues. The CDR3 sequence is CAISTRDRDNYGYTF. CDR3 coding DNA: TGTGCCATCAGTACCCGGGACAGGGATAACTATGGCTACACCTTC.

V usage is TRBV10-2 and J usage is TRBJ2-2; 7 positions match TRBD1. The CDR3 sequence is 14 residues long. CDR1 is WSHSY and CDR2 is SAAADI in the germline V gene. Trimming removed 2 bases from V and 5 bases from J; junction bases left unmatched: 2. The CDR3 reads CASSEGQETGELFF. The CDR3, as DNA: TGCGCCAGCAGTGAGGGACAGGAAACCGGGGAGCTGTTTTTT.

The chain links TRBV5-5 to TRBJ1-6; TRBD1 is a possible D gene (6 bases). V shed 6 bases and J shed 9 bases, with 19 bases lying between them. This CDR3 spans 15 amino acids. In germline, CDR1 is SGHKS, CDR2 YYEKEE (reference sequence). In DNA form, the CDR3 reads TGTGCCAGCACCATCAGGTTCAGGGGCGGTTCACCCCTCCACTTT. It encodes CASTIRFRGGSPLHF.

The V call is TRBV2, the J call TRBJ1-2, with D maybe TRBD1 (5 bases). The CDR3 spans 13 residues. V gave up 6 bases and J gave up 3 bases, with 11 bases separating them. The germline V gene has CDR1 SNHLY and CDR2 FYNNEI. The CDR3 DNA sequence: TGTGCCAGCAGCCCGGGGGGACACTATGGCTACACCTTC. It encodes CASSPGGHYGYTF.

The chain recombines TRBV11-3 with TRBJ2-5; 11 nucleotides agree with TRBD2. V dropped 1 base and J dropped 5; count of bases not matched to a gene: 6. Germline loops: CDR1 SGHNT, CDR2 YENEEA. The CDR3 is made up of 16 amino acids. CDR3 in DNA: TGTGCCAGCAGCTTAGTAGCGGGAGGGCCTTCGGAGACCCAGTACTTC. This gives the protein CASSLVAGGPSETQYF.

This chain connects TRBV19 to TRBJ1-5, with TRBD1 as a possible D gene (6 bases). This CDR3 region has 15 residues. The germline V and J ends were trimmed by 6 bases and 8 bases, with 20 bases remaining between them. Germline loops: CDR1 LNHDA, CDR2 SQIVND (reference sequence). The CDR3 protein is CASSQGGRGLKPQHF. The CDR3 DNA is TGTGCCAGTAGCCAAGGGGGGCGGGGGCTGAAGCCCCAGCATTTT.

V usage is TRBV11-3 and J usage is TRBJ2-7; weak D call: TRBD1 (6 bases). From germline, CDR1 is SGHNT and CDR2 YENEEA. The CDR3 is made up of 16 amino acids. Between the trimmed V and J ends, which lost 1 base and 3 bases, there was a span of 16 bases. As DNA, the CDR3 is TGTGCCAGCAGCTTAGGGGCCCTAGGGGGATTCTACGAGCAGTACTTC. Protein: CASSLGALGGFYEQYF.

This chain uses TRBV3-1 (or the pseudogene TRBV3-2) with TRBJ1-1; D might be TRBD1 (6 bases). The V gene's germline CDR1 is LGHDT and CDR2 YNNKEL (reference sequence). The CDR3 runs 17 residues. Trimming removed 2 bases from V and 3 bases from J, with 19 bases in between. The CDR3, as DNA: TGTGCCAGCAGCCAAAGGGGGGTAATCCTAAGGGACACTGAAGCTTTCTTT. Translating it yields CASSQRGVILRDTEAFF.

The V call is TRBV5-1, the J call TRBJ2-3, with D tentatively TRBD1 (6 bases). Deletions cut 1 base from V and 6 bases from J, with 15 bases between. CDR1 and CDR2 (germline): SGHRS, YFSETQ. The CDR3 sequence is 15 residues long. The CDR3 spells CASSLNFDRFDTQYF. As DNA, the CDR3 is TGCGCCAGCAGCTTGAACTTCGACAGGTTCGATACGCAGTATTTT.

The V call is TRBV19, the J call TRBJ2-2; 8 positions agree with TRBD2. The CDR3 runs to 16 residues. V trimming: 5 bases; J trimming: 6 bases; junction bases outside the gene matches: 11. The germline V gene encodes CDR1 LNHDA and CDR2 SQIVND (reference sequence). CDR3 DNA sequence: TGTGCCAGTAGTCTCAATTCCGGGACTAGTGCCGGGGAGCTGTTTTTT. This sequence encodes CASSLNSGTSAGELFF.

This clone appeared once. The genes are TRBV14 and TRBJ1-3; no clear D. Germline-derived CDR1 and CDR2 are SGHDN and FVKESK. Trimming left V 0 bases short and J 3 bases short, with 3 bases between. This CDR3 has 13 amino acids. The CDR3 DNA is TGTGCCAGCAGCCAAGATTTTGGAAACACCATATATTTT. This sequence encodes CASSQDFGNTIYF. The variable domain in full, completed from reference TRBV14 and TRBJ1-3, reads EAGVTQFPSHSVIEKGQTVTLRCDPISGHDNLYWYRRVMGKEIKFLLHFVKESKQDESGMPNNRFLAERTGGTYSTLKVQPAELEDSGVYFCASSQDFGNTIYFGEGSWLTVV.

In this sample, this clone turned up a few times. The chain joins TRBV23-1 to TRBJ1-3; TRBD1 matches at 9 bases. TRBV23-1 qualifies as an ORF whose function is uncertain. The CDR3 runs to 17 residues. V shed 4 bases and J 4 bases; nucleotides not matched to a gene: 11. CDR3 DNA sequence: TGCGCCAGCAGTCTAAGCCCCGGGACAGGGAGAGGAAACACCATATATTTT. Protein: CASSLSPGTGRGNTIYF.

The chain joins TRBV3-1 (or the pseudogene TRBV3-2) to TRBJ2-3, with a weak D call TRBD2 (5 bases). V lost 4 bases, J lost 1 base, and 6 bases lay in between. The CDR3 totals 13 residues. CDR1 LGHDT and CDR2 YNNKEL come from the germline V gene (reference sequence). The DNA for the CDR3 is TGTGCCAGCAGCCCACTAGGCACAGATACGCAGTATTTT. Translated: CASSPLGTDTQYF.

CDR3 loop: CASSLDNSAYEQYF. Written as DNA, the CDR3 is TGTGCCAGCAGTTTAGACAATTCAGCCTACGAGCAGTACTTC. This chain connects TRBV6-5 to TRBJ2-7; D not certain. This CDR3 comprises 14 residues. Deletions cut 4 bases from V and 2 bases from J, with 12 bases between. Germline loops: CDR1 MNHEY, CDR2 SVGAGI.

V gene TRBV7-9 combines with J gene TRBJ2-3; D remains unclear. V gave up 3 bases and J gave up 6 bases, with 7 bases separating them. The CDR3 totals 12 residues. Germline values: CDR1 SEHNR, CDR2 FQNEAQ (reference sequence). CDR3 loop: CASSLTMDTQYF. The CDR3 DNA follows: TGTGCCAGCAGCTTGACAATGGATACGCAGTATTTT.

This chain joins TRBV19 and TRBJ2-5; the match to TRBD1 covers 9 bases. The J segment lost 1 base and the V segment lost 7 bases, leaving 10 bases of the junction unmatched. This CDR3 comprises 16 residues. Per the germline V gene, CDR1 is LNHDA and CDR2 is SQIVND (reference sequence). The CDR3 DNA sequence: TGTGCCAGTAACGCCGGGACAGGGACAATCCAAGAGACCCAGTACTTC. As protein: CASNAGTGTIQETQYF.

This clone was picked up a small number of times. This chain connects TRBV10-2 to TRBJ2-7; TRBD1 matches 9 bases. The CDR3 runs 16 residues. V shed 2 bases, J shed 2 bases, and the junction held 7 bases outside the gene matches. Germline V CDR1 and CDR2: WSHSY, SAAADI. The CDR3 loop reads CASSELYRDRAYEQYF. DNA of the CDR3: TGCGCCAGCAGTGAGCTATACCGGGACAGGGCCTACGAGCAGTACTTC.